These 9 T cell receptor beta chains share one sample of origin, sequenced in a study of T-cell memory formation after mild COVID-19. MiXCR, run by TCRdb on the 5' RACE reads, gives a single entry per CDR3 protein. This table holds roughly 250,000 distinct CDR3 sequences, 15% to 20% found once. The sample taken for sequencing was PBMCs or a T cell subset sorted from them (not recorded which). Receptors were obtained from a man aged 18-30 years who had mild COVID-19 (a few samples of this study predate the infection). Cell type and time point are not known.

The table lists this clonotype with a few counts. This chain links TRBV5-1 with TRBJ2-1; TRBD1 agrees at 10 bases. CDR1 is SGHRS, CDR2 YFSETQ, per germline. V lost 3 bases to trimming and J lost 6 bases; unmatched junction nucleotides: 3. The length of the CDR3 is 14 residues. For the CDR3, the DNA is TGCGCCAGCAGCTCGGGACAGGGGCCCAATGAGCAGTTCTTC. As protein: CASSSGQGPNEQFF.

This chain links TRBV14 with TRBJ2-1, with D unresolved. The CDR3 runs to 13 residues. Germline CDR1 is SGHDN and CDR2 is FVKESK. The V and J ends lost 3 bases and 4 bases respectively, with 7 bases between them. CDR3 nucleotides: TGTGCCAGCAGCCACACCCAATACAATGAGCAGTTCTTC. Its protein is CASSHTQYNEQFF.

The chain links TRBV6-2 or TRBV6-3 to TRBJ1-5; a weak D match, TRBD1 (6 bases). Per the germline V gene, CDR1 is MNHEY and CDR2 is SVGEGT. Between the trimmed V and J ends, which lost 2 bases and 7 bases, there was a span of 12 bases. This CDR3 contains 14 residues. CDR3 bases: TGTGCCAGCAGTTACGGGCCAGGGGTGCAGCCCCAGCATTTT. Translating gives CASSYGPGVQPQHF.

This clonotype was detected a few times. This rearrangement joins TRBV6-5 to TRBJ2-5; 8 positions match TRBD1. The CDR3 consists of 15 residues. From germline, CDR1 is MNHEY and CDR2 SVGAGI. The V and J ends lost 7 bases and 5 bases, in that order; junction bases with no gene match: 12. The CDR3 sequence is CASTETGGRLETQYF. The CDR3 region has the DNA TGTGCCAGCACGGAAACAGGGGGAAGGTTGGAGACCCAGTACTTC.

This clonotype has a handful of counts. The J gene is TRBJ1-6, the V gene TRBV7-2; D unresolved. The CDR3 runs to 17 residues. Trimming removed 1 base at V and 0 bases at J, with 10 bases between. The germline V gene encodes CDR1 SGHTA and CDR2 FQGNSA. In nucleotides, the CDR3 is TGTGCCAGCAGCTTAGTATTGGGGAGCTCCTATAATTCACCCCTCCACTTT. Amino acid sequence: CASSLVLGSSYNSPLHF.

The table lists this clonotype with a few counts. V usage is TRBV7-9 and J usage is TRBJ1-2; no clear D. The CDR3 runs 14 residues. CDR1 is SEHNR, CDR2 FQNEAQ, per germline (reference sequence). With 6 bases removed from V and 2 bases from J, the gap between germline ends came to 13 bases. In nucleotides, the CDR3 is TGTGCCAGCAGACCTACACCGCTCAACTATGGCTACACCTTC. Translating gives CASRPTPLNYGYTF.

J is TRBJ2-1 and V is TRBV6-6, with D possibly TRBD2 on 6 matching bases. V dropped 7 bases and J dropped 5 bases, with 12 bases sitting between them. The CDR3 covers 13 residues. Germline values: CDR1 MNHNY, CDR2 SVGAGI (reference sequence). As DNA, the CDR3 is TGTGCCAGCAAGGCGGGGCCAAACAATGAGCAGTTCTTC. It yields the protein CASKAGPNNEQFF.

This chain links TRBV7-2 with TRBJ1-1, with D possibly being TRBD1 (6 bases). V was pared by 8 bases and J by 4 bases, with 17 bases between. The CDR3 totals 14 residues. CDR1 is SGHTA, CDR2 FQGNSA, per germline. The CDR3 DNA is TGTGCCAGCGGGGACATCCCCGGCGGCACTGAAGCTTTCTTT. It is translated as CASGDIPGGTEAFF.

The rearrangement uses TRBV7-2 and TRBJ1-2; maybe TRBD1 (5 bases). V was cut by 0 bases and J by 7 bases, with 18 bases left in between. Germline CDR1 SGHTA, CDR2 FQGNSA. CDR3 length equals 16 residues. The CDR3: CASSLALSGGAAGYTF. As DNA, the CDR3 is TGTGCCAGCAGCTTAGCCCTCTCCGGGGGAGCGGCTGGCTACACCTTC.